Sequencing of this TCR beta chain was carried out in a study of T cells expressing NK-cell markers. For the study at large: In sorted CD3+CD56+NKG2C+, CD3+CD56+NKG2C- and CD3+CD56-NKG2C+ T cells, TCR beta repertoires were obtained. Among the eight sequenced donors, seven tested HCMV-seropositive and one tested seronegative. Points from the study as a whole: Top CD8+ clonotypes included the dominant CD3+CD56+NKG2C+ clonotypes in roughly 6 donors.

On this clonotype: As yet, its antigen is unknown.

CDR1 and CDR2 from the germline V gene are MNHEY and SVGAGI. The length of the CDR3 is 16 residues. TCRdb reanalyzed the 5' RACE reads and collapses them to one entry per CDR3 protein, without DNA. The sample data list about 430,000 distinct CDR3 sequences. V is TRBV6-5 and J is TRBJ2-1; the TRBD1 assignment by TCRdb is unverifiable without DNA. The TCR sequence derives from a woman aged 50 to 60 in good health. The sample taken for sequencing was blood T cells: a sorted CD56 or NKG2C T cell subset, CD4+ or CD8+ T cells, or bulk PBMC T cells (not recorded which). The CDR3 is CASTDFGAGPYNEQFF.